The present entry profiles one T cell receptor (beta chain) with its context. Its antigen is not known. These data belong to a study of T and B cells in COVID-19 patients. Study-wide findings and caveats: CD4+, regulatory T cell, CD8+ and sorted SARS-CoV-2-responsive or tetramer+ T cells were not yet sequenced. The recovered cohort had roughly 2,200 exclusive TCR clusters, including around 34 low generation probability clusters.

Multiplex PCR with BIOMED2 TRB-A/B primer pools amplified TRB rearrangements. One entry per CDR3 protein results from TCRdb running MiXCR on the multiplex PCR reads. Of roughly 13,000 distinct CDR3 sequences listed, 28% were seen once; the top ten hold nearly 7%. Each TRB amplification used roughly 230-550 ng of genomic DNA from blood. Sequencing used blood. This receptor was taken from a human donor who had recovered from COVID-19.

The CDR3 DNA follows: TGTGCCATCAGTGAAAATAATGGTGGGACATCTAATTCACCCCTCCACTTT. Its protein is CAISENNGGTSNSPLHF. This chain uses TRBV10-3 with TRBJ1-6; weak D call: TRBD1 (6 bases). Trimming took 3 bases from V and 6 from J, leaving 18 bases between them. Looked up from germline, CDR1 is ENHRY and CDR2 is SYGVKD. The CDR3 has 17 residues.